This T cell receptor (beta chain) was profiled in a study of control samples from healthy donors and cancer patients. Profiled with immunoSEQ multiplex PCR; TCRdb holds only in-frame clones, not every one. The data show 130,000 to 150,000 clones, with roughly 94% seen just once and approximately 14% held by the top ten. Sample: PBMCs. This receptor was obtained from a man between 60 and 75 years old with colorectal cancer.

CDR3 bases: TGTGCCACCAGCAATAAGGGATTTGGTGAGCAGTTCTTC. Its translation is CATSNKGFGEQFF. The rearrangement links TRBV15 to TRBJ2-1; no firm D call. Trimming cost V 4 bases and J 9 bases, with 13 bases left between them. This CDR3 has 13 amino acids. The germline CDR1 and CDR2 sequences are LNHNV and YYDKDF (reference sequence).